Sequencing of this T cell receptor (beta chain) was carried out in a study of blood T cells in healthy people across ages. No fewer than 6 micrograms of total RNA were isolated from every sample. The use of a sample-barcoded 5' primer and a J-beta primer mix characterized a second PCR of roughly 7 to 12 cycles. Template switching added a 12-random-nucleotide identifier to every cDNA molecule. One entry per CDR3 protein, called by TCRdb with MiXCR from the 5' RACE reads. The repertoire holds more than 900,000 distinct CDR3 sequences, around 27% seen once, with approximately 0.75% in the top ten. The CDR3 has 12 residues. CDR1 MNHEY and CDR2 SVGEGT come from the germline V gene. In addition, the sample was reused for a study of T cells of mothers and their children.

This clonotype was sampled from a girl aged 2 to 10 in good health. The source material was blood. The genes are TRBV6-2 or TRBV6-3 and TRBJ2-5; D call uncertain. TRBJ2-7 explains the end of the DNA better; the J call may be wrong. This CDR3 reads CASSYPPLEQYF. In DNA, the CDR3 is TGTGCCAGCAGTTACCCCCCTCTCGAGCAGTACTTC.